This T cell receptor beta chain was captured by sequencing in a study of CD8+CD57+ T cells in acquired aplastic anemia. Study-wide background: Sorted CD4+ and CD8+ cells yielded DNA averaging roughly 3.3 ug. Study-wide points: Patients and controls had in common 25 to 35 CD8+ CDR3 sequences. Significance was not reached for CD8+ Simpson's diversity between patients and controls.

On this clonotype itself: Its antigen remains unidentified.

Profiling of TCR beta VDJ combinations and CDR3 sequences used genomic DNA as template. MiXCR, run by TCRdb on the reads, gives a single entry per CDR3 protein. The repertoire holds 300,000 or so distinct CDR3 sequences, with 56% as singletons. Germline V CDR1 and CDR2: LNHDA, SQIVND (reference sequence). CDR3 length equals 14 residues. V was shortened by 7 bases and J by 0 bases, with 12 bases between the two germline ends. The chain has TRBV19 and TRBJ1-1; D is possibly TRBD1 (5 bases). Material: sorted CD4+, CD8+, or CD8+CD57+ T cells (not recorded which) from PBMCs. This receptor was identified in a human donor with severe aplastic anemia or a healthy control (not recorded which). CDR3 coding DNA: TGTGCCAGTATGGGGGGGATTATGAACACTGAAGCTTTCTTT. Translating gives CASMGGIMNTEAFF.